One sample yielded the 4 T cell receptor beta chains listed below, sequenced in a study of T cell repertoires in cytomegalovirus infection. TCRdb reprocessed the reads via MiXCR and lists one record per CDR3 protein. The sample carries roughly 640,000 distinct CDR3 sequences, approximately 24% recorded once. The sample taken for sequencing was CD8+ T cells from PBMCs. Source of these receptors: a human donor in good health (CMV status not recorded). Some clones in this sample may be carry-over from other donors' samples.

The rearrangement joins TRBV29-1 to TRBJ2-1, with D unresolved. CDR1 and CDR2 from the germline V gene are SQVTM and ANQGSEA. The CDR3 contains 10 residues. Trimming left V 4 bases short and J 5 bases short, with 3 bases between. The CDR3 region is CSVANNEQFF. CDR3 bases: TGCAGCGTTGCGAACAATGAGCAGTTCTTC.

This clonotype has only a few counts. Here the CDR3 reads CASSQSRRDFHEQYV. The CDR3 bases are TGCGCCAGCAGTCAATCGAGACGGGACTTCCACGAGCAGTACGTC. The chain combines TRBV23-1 with TRBJ2-7, with TRBD2 as a possible D gene (6 bases). TRBV23-1 is annotated as an ORF whose role is uncertain. CDR3 length: 15 amino acids. Trimming shortened V by 0 bases and J by 5 bases, and 14 bases separated the two germline ends.

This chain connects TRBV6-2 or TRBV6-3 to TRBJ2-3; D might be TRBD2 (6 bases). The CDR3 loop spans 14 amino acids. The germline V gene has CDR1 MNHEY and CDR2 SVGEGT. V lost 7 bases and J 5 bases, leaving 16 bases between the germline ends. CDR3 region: CASTRGGEIDTQYF. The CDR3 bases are TGTGCCAGCACCCGGGGCGGGGAAATAGATACGCAGTATTTT.

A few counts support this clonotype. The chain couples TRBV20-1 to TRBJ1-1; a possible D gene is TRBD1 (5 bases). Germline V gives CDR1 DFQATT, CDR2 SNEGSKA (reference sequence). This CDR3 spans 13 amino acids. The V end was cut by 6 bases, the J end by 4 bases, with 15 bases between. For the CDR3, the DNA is TGCAGTGCCAGCCGAGGGGCGGTCACTGAAGCTTTCTTT. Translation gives CSASRGAVTEAFF.